The T cell receptor beta chain under discussion was sequenced for a study of CD8+ T cells in alopecia areata. Whole-study findings and limits: Alopecia totalis/universalis scalp especially showed more expanded CD8+ clones than normal scalp.

Specified treatment: oral pan-JAK inhibitor, 5-10 mg twice daily. The CDR3 extends over 12 amino acids. The germline gives CDR1 MNHEY, CDR2 SVGAGI. With 4 bases removed from V and 11 bases from J, the gap between germline ends came to 14 bases. Isolated RNA was reverse transcribed into cDNA used as the sequencing template. Sequencing used immunoSEQ multiplex PCR; TCRdb keeps in-frame clones, though not all of them. The sample lists under 350,000 clones; roughly 64% were seen once. With respect to this clone: The antigen is undetermined.

The chain uses TRBV6-5 and TRBJ1-2; D gene unclear. The sample here was CD4+ T cells sorted from blood, taken at week 24, from a patient treated with tofacitinib. This clonotype was sampled from a human donor with alopecia areata. The DNA for the CDR3 is TGTGCCAGCAGTTCCCTCGCGGGTGGATACACCTTC. Its translation: CASSSLAGGYTF.